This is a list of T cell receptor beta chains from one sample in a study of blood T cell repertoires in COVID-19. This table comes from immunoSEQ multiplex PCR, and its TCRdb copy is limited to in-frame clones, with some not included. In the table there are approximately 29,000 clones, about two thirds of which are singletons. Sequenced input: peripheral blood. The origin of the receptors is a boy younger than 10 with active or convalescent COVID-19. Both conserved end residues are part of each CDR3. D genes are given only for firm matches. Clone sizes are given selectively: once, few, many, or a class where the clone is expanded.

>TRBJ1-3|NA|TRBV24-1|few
CATSDSRQGNTIYF
TGTGCCACCAGTGACTCCAGACAGGGAAACACCATATATTTT
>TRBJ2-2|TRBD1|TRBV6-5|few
CASSSGQGRYTGELFF
TGTGCCAGCAGTTCCGGACAGGGGAGATACACCGGGGAGCTGTTTTTT
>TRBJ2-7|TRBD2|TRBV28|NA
CASRIAGTDSYEQYF
TGTGCCAGCAGGATAGCGGGGACCGACTCCTACGAGCAGTACTTC
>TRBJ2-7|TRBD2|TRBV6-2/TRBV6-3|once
CASSLATSGTYEQYF
TGTGCCAGCAGCCTGGCGACTAGCGGGACGTACGAGCAGTACTTC
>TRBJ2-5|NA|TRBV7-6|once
CASSLRGLGETQYF
TGTGCCAGCAGCTTAAGAGGGTTGGGGGAGACCCAGTACTTC
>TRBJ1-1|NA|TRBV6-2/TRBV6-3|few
CASSYIRERSEAFF
TGTGCCAGCAGTTACATAAGGGAGAGGTCTGAAGCTTTCTTT
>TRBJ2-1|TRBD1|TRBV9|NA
CASSPTGTVFNEQFF
TGTGCCAGCAGCCCAACCGGGACAGTTTTCAATGAGCAGTTCTTC
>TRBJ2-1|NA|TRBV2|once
CASSGDGPLLGEQFF
TGTGCCAGCAGCGGGGATGGGCCCCTGTTGGGTGAGCAGTTCTTC
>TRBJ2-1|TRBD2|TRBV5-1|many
CASSLGLAGGPLPNEQFF
TGCGCCAGCAGCTTGGGACTAGCGGGAGGGCCACTGCCCAATGAGCAGTTCTTC
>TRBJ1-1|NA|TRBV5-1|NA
CASSPGIMNTEAFF
TGCGCCAGCAGCCCGGGAATCATGAACACTGAAGCTTTCTTT
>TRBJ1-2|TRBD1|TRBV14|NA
CASSRTGGTGYGYTF
TGTGCCAGCAGCCGGACAGGGGGCACGGGCTATGGCTACACCTTC
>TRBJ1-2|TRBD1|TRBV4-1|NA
CASSQPQGYGYTF
TGCGCCAGCAGCCAGCCACAGGGGTATGGCTACACCTTC
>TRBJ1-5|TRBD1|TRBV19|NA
CASCVGTGFQPQHF
TGTGCCAGTTGTGTTGGGACAGGGTTTCAGCCCCAGCATTTT
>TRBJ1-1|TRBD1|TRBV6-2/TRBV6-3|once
CASSRTGTVEAFF
TGTGCCAGCAGCCGTACCGGGACAGTCGAAGCTTTCTTT
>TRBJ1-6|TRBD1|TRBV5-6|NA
CASSSTTGQGARESPLHF
TGTGCCAGCAGCTCCACTACGGGACAGGGGGCCCGGGAGTCACCCCTCCACTTT
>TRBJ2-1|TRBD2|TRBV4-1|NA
CASRPTFSGRAPYNEQFF
TGCGCCAGCAGACCTACCTTTAGCGGGAGAGCTCCATACAATGAGCAGTTCTTC
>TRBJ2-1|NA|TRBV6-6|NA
CASTLGRAIYNEQFF
TGTGCCAGCACCCTTGGCAGGGCGATCTACAATGAGCAGTTCTTC
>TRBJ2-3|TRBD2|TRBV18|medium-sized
CASSPSGSGDTQYF
TGTGCCAGCTCACCCAGCGGGAGTGGAGATACGCAGTATTTT
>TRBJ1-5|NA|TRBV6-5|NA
CASVWAGNQPQHF
TGTGCCAGCGTCTGGGCTGGCAATCAGCCCCAGCATTTT
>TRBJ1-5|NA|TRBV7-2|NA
CASSFLDTNNQPQHF
TGTGCCAGCAGCTTTCTGGACACCAACAATCAGCCCCAGCATTTT
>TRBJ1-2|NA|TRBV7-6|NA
CASSPDSYGYTF
TGTGCCAGCAGCCCCGACAGCTATGGCTACACCTTC
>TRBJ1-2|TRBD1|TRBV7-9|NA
CASSAAGGFGPRYTF
TGTGCCAGCAGCGCCGCAGGGGGCTTCGGCCCACGGTACACCTTC
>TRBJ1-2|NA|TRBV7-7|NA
CASSLENGYTF
TGTGCTAGCAGCTTGGAGAATGGCTACACCTTC
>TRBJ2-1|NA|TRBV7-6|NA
CASSQPDLVGEQFF
TGTGCCAGCAGCCAGCCCGATTTGGTGGGCGAGCAGTTCTTC
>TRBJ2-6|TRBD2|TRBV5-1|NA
CASALTSGGGANVLTF
TGCGCCAGCGCCCTCACCTCGGGGGGTGGGGCCAACGTCCTGACTTTC
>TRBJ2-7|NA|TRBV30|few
CAWSLRASYEQYF
TGTGCCTGGAGTCTGCGGGCCTCCTACGAGCAGTACTTC
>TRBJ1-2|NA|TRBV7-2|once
CASSLDFDRPAGYTF
TGTGCCAGCAGCTTAGATTTCGACAGGCCCGCTGGCTACACCTTC
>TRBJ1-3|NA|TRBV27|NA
CASRPGLSGNTIYF
TGTGCCAGCAGACCAGGGTTATCTGGAAACACCATATATTTT
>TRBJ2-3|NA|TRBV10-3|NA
CAISVTGHTDTQYF
TGTGCCATCAGTGTCACGGGACACACAGATACGCAGTATTTT
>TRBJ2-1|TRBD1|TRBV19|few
CASRRDRGREGFSYNEQFF
TGTGCCAGTAGAAGGGACAGGGGTAGAGAGGGCTTTTCCTACAATGAGCAGTTCTTC
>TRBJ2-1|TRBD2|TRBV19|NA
CASSIEGLAAYNEQFF
TGTGCCAGTAGTATAGAGGGACTAGCGGCCTACAATGAGCAGTTCTTC
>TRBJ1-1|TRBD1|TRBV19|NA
CASTLPEGTGDTEAFF
TGTGCCAGTACCCTTCCTGAAGGGACAGGGGACACTGAAGCTTTCTTT
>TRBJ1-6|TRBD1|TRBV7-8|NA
CASSRRQGRNSPLHF
TGTGCCAGCAGCCGAAGACAGGGAAGGAATTCACCCCTCCACTTT
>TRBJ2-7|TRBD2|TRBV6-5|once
CASSSSTSGIHEQYF
TGTGCCAGCAGTTCCTCGACTAGCGGGATTCACGAGCAGTACTTC
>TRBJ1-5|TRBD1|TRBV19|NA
CASSMDRTKQPQHF
TGTGCCAGTAGTATGGACAGGACAAAGCAGCCCCAGCATTTT
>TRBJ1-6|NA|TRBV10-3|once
CAISGGGQGSPLHF
TGTGCCATCTCCGGGGGGGGACAAGGATCACCCCTCCACTTT
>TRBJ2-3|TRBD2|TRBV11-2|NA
CASSLDPRVAGFRDTQYF
TGTGCCAGCAGCTTAGACCCTCGGGTAGCGGGGTTTAGAGATACGCAGTATTTT
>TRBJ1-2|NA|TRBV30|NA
CAWSVPLGGYTF
TGTGCCTGGAGTGTACCTTTGGGCGGCTACACCTTC
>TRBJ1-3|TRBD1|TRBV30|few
CAWSVHTGTGGQVSRNTIYF
TGTGCCTGGAGTGTACACACCGGGACAGGGGGGCAAGTCTCTAGAAACACCATATATTTT
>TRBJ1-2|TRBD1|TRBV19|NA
CASRGGAGYGYTF
TGTGCCAGTAGAGGGGGCGCGGGCTATGGCTACACCTTC
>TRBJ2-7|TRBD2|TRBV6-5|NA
CASSYSASGTSYEQYF
TGTGCCAGCAGTTACTCGGCTAGCGGGACTTCCTACGAGCAGTACTTC
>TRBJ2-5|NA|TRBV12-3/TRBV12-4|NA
CASSLRRGETQYF
TGTGCCAGCAGTCTCCGGCGCGGGGAGACCCAGTACTTC
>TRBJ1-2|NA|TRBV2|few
CASSPPVSNYGYTF
TGTGCCAGCAGCCCCCCAGTCTCTAACTATGGCTACACCTTC
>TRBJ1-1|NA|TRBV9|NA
CASSGTALNTEAFF
TGTGCCAGCAGCGGGACAGCCTTGAACACTGAAGCTTTCTTT
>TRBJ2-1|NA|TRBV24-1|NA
CATSELLRGYNEQFF
TGTGCCACCAGTGAACTCCTAAGGGGATACAATGAGCAGTTCTTC
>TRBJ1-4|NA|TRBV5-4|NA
CASSLRQGGTNEKLFF
TGTGCCAGCAGCTTGAGGCAGGGAGGAACTAATGAAAAACTGTTTTTT
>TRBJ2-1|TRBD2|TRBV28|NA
CASSSLTSEEGHEQFF
TGTGCCAGCAGTTCTCTCACTAGCGAGGAGGGCCATGAGCAGTTCTTC
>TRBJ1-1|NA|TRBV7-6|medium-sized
CASSRGDGAFF
TGTGCCAGTAGCCGGGGAGACGGAGCTTTCTTT
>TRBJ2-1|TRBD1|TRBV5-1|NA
CASSLSGTGGLNEQFF
TGCGCCAGCAGCTTAAGTGGGACAGGGGGTTTGAATGAGCAGTTCTTC
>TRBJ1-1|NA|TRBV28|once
CASSHYIFGGQTYTEAFF
TGTGCCAGCAGCCACTATATTTTTGGTGGACAGACTTACACTGAAGCTTTCTTT
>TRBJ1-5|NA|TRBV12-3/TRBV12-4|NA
CASSSPRQPQHF
TGTGCCAGCAGTTCCCCCCGGCAGCCCCAGCATTTT
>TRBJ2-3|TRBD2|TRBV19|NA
CASSISITSGRNTQYF
TGTGCCAGTAGTATCTCTATCACTAGCGGGCGGAATACGCAGTATTTT
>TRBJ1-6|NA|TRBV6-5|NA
CASRQGNSPLHF
TGTGCCAGCAGGCAGGGAAATTCACCCCTCCACTTT
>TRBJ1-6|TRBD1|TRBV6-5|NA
CASSYLTGVNSPLHF
TGTGCCAGCAGTTACCTTACAGGGGTTAATTCACCCCTCCACTTT